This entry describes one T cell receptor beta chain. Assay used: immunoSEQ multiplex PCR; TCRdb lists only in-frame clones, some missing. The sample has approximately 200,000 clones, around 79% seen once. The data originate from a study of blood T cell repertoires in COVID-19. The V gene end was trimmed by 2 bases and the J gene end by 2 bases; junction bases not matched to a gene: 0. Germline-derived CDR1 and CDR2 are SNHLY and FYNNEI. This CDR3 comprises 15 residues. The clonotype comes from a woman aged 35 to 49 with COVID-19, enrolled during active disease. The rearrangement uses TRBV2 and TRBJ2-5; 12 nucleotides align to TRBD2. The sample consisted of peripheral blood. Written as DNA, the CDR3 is TGTGCCAGCAGTGAACTAGCGGGGGGGCAAGAGACCCAGTACTTC. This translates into CASSELAGGQETQYF.